This section outlines one TCR beta chain sequence together with its context. This sample is drawn from a study of blood T cell repertoires in COVID-19. Across the whole study: Samples of COVID-19 (acute and convalescent) were obtained from the United States, Italy and Spain. T cells, B-cell-depleted T cells, or PBMCs supplied cDNA or gDNA.

In the original processing: Estimation of nucleated cell counts relied on the amplification of reference gene primers. Libraries were prepared by immunoSEQ multiplex PCR; TCRdb keeps only in-frame clonotypes and omits some of them. The V and J calls and the clone size are those of that table, but D and trimming were determined from the DNA. The sample shows 55,000 to 90,000 clones, about 88% of them seen only once. Trimming removed 7 bases at V and 1 base at J, with 10 bases between. Germline CDR1 is SEHNR and CDR2 is FQNEAQ (reference sequence). This CDR3 contains 14 residues. The origin of this receptor is a human donor in a cohort sampled during active COVID-19. Material: peripheral blood. This chain connects TRBV7-9 to TRBJ2-2; D uncertain. This CDR3 reads CASTAAGNTGELFF. The CDR3 nucleotides read TGTGCCAGCACCGCCGCAGGGAACACCGGGGAGCTGTTTTTT.